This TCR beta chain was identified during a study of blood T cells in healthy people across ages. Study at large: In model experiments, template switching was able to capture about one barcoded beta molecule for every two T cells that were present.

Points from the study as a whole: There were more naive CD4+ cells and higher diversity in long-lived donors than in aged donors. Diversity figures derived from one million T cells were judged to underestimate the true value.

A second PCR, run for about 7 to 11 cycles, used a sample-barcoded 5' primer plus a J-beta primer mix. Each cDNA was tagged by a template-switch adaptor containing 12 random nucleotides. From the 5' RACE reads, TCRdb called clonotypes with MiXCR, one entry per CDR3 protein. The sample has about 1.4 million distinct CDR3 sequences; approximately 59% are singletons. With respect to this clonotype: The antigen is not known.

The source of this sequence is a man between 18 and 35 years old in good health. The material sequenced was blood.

The CDR3: CASSDFGQVGGANVLTF. In nucleotides, the CDR3 is TGTGCCAGCAGTGACTTTGGACAGGTTGGTGGGGCCAACGTCCTGACTTTC. The chain carries TRBV6-1 and TRBJ2-6, with TRBD1 matching over 7 bases. Trimming removed 3 bases from V and 3 bases from J; junction bases left unmatched: 8. The CDR3 consists of 17 residues. The V gene's germline CDR1 is MNHNS and CDR2 SASEGT.